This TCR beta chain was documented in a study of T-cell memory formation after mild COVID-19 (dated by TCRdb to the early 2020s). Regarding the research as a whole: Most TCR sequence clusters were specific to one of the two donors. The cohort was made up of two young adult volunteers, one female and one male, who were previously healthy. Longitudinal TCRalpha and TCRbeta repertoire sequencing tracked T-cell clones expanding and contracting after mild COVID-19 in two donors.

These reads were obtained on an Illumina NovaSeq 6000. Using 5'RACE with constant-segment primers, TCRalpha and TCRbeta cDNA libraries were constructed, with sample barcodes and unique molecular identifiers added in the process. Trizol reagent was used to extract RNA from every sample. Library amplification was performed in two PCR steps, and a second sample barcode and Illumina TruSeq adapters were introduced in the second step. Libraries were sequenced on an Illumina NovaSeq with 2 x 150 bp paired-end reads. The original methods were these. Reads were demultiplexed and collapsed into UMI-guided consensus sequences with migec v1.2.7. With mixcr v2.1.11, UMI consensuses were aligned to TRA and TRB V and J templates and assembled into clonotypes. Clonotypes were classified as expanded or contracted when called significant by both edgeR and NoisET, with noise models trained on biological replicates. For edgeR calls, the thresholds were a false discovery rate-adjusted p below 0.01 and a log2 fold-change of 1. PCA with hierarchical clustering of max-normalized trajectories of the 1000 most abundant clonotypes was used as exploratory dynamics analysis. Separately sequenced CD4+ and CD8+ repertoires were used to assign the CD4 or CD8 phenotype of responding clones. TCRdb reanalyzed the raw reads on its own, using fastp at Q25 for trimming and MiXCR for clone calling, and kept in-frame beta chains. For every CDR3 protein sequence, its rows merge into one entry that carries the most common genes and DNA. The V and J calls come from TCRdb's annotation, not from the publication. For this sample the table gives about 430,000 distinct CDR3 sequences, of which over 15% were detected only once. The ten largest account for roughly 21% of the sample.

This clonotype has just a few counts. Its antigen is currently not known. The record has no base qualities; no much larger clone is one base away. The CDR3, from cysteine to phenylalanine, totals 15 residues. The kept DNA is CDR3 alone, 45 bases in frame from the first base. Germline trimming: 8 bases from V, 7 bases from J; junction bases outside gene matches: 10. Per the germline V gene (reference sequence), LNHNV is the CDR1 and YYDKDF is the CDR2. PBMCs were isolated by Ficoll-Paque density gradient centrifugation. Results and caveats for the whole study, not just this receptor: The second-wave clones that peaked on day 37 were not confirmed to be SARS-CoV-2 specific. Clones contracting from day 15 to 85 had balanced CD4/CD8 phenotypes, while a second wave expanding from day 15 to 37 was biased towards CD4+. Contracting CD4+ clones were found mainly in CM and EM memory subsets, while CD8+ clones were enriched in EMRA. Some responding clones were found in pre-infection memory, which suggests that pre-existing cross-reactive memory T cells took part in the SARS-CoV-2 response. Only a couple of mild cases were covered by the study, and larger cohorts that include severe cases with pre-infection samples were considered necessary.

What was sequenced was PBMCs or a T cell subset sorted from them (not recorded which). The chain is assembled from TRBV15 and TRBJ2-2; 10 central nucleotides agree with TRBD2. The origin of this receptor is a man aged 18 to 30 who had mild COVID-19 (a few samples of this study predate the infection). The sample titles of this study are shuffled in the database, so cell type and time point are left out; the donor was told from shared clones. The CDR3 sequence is CATGLAGVLVGELFF. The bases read TGTGCCACCGGGCTAGCGGGGGTTCTGGTCGGGGAGCTGTTTTTT.